This T cell receptor beta chain came from a study of T cell repertoires in cytomegalovirus infection. TCRdb processed the reads anew with MiXCR; each CDR3 protein has one entry. Of hundreds of thousands of distinct CDR3 sequences in the sample, around 31% were seen once. J gave up 7 bases and V 3 bases, and 12 bases lay outside the gene matches. The CDR3 length is 17 residues. CDR1 is MGHRA and CDR2 is YSYEKL in the germline V gene. Notes on this clonotype: The antigen remains unidentified.

The clonotype originates from a human donor in good health (CMV status not recorded). Some clones in this sample may be carry-over from other donors' samples. Sequences were derived from cultured PBMCs, sampled from culture after CMV antigen stimulation. This chain joins TRBV4-1 and TRBJ1-2; TRBD1 matches at 12 bases. The DNA for the CDR3 is TGCGCCAGCAGCCAGACGCGGGACAGGGGGCAGGGTGGTGGCTACACCTTC. Translated: CASSQTRDRGQGGGYTF.